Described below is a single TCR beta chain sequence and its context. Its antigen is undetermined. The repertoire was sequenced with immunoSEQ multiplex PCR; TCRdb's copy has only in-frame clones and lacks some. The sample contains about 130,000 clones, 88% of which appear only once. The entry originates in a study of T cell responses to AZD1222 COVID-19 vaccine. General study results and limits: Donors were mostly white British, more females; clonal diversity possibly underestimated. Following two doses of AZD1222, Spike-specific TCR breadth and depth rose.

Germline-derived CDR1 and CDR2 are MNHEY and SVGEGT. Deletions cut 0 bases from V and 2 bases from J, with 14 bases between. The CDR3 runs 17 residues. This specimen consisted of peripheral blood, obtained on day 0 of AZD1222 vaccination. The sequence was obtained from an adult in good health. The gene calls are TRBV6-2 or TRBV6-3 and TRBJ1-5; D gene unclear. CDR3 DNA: TGTGCCAGCAGTTACTCGCCGATGGGGTCGGGCAATCAGCCCCAGCATTTT. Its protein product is CASSYSPMGSGNQPQHF.